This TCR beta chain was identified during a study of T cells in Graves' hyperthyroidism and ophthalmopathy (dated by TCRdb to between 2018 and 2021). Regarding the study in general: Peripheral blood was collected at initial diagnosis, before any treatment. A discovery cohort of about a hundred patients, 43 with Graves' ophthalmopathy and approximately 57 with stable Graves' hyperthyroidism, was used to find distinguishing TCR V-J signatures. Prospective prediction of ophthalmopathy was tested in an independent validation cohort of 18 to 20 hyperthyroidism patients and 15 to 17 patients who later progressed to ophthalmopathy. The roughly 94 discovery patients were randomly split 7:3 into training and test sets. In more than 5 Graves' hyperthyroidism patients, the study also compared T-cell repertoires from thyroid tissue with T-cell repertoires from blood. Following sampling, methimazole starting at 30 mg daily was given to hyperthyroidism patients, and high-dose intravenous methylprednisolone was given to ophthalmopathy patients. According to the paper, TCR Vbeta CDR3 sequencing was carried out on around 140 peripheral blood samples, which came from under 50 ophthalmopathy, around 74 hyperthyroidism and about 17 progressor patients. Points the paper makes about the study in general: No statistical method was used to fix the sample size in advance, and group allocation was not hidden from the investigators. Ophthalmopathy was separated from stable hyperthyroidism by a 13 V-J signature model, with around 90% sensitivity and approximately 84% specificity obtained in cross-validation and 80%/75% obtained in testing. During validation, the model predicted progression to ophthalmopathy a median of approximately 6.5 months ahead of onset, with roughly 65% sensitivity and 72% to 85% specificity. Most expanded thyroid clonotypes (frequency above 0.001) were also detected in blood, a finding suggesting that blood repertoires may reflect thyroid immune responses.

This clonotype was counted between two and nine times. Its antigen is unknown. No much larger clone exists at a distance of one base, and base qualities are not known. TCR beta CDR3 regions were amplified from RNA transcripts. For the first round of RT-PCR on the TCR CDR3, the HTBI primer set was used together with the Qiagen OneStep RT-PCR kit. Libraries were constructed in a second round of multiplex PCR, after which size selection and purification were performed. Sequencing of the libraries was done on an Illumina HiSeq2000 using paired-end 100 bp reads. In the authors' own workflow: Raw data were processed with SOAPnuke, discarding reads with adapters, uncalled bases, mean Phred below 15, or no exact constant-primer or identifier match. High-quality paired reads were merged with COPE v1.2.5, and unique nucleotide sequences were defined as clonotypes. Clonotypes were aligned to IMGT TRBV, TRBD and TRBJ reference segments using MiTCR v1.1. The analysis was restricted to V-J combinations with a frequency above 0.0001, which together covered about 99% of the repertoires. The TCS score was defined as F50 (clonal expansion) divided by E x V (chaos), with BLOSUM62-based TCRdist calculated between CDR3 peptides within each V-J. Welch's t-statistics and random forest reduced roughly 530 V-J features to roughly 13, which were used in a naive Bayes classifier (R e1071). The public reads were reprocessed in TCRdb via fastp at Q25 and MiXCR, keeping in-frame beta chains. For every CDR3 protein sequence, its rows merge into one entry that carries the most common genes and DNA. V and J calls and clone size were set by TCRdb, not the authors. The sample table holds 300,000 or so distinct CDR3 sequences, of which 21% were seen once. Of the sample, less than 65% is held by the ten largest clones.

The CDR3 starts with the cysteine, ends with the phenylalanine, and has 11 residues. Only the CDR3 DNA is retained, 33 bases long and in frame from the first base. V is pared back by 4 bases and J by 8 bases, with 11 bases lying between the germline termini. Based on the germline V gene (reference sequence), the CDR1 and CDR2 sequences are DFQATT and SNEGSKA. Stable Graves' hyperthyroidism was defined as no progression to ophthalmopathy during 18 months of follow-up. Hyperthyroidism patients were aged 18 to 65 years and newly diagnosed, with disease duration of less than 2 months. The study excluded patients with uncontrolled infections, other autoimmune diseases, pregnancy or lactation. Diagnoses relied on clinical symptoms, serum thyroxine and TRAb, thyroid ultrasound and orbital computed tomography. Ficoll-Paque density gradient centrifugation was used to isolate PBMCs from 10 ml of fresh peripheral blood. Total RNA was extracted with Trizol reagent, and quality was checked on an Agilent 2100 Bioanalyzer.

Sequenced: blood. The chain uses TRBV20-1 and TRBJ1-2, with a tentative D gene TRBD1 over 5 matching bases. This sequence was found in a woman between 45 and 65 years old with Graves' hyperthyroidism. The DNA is TGCAGTGCTACCGGGGGTTGGGGCTACACCTTC. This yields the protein CSATGGWGYTF.